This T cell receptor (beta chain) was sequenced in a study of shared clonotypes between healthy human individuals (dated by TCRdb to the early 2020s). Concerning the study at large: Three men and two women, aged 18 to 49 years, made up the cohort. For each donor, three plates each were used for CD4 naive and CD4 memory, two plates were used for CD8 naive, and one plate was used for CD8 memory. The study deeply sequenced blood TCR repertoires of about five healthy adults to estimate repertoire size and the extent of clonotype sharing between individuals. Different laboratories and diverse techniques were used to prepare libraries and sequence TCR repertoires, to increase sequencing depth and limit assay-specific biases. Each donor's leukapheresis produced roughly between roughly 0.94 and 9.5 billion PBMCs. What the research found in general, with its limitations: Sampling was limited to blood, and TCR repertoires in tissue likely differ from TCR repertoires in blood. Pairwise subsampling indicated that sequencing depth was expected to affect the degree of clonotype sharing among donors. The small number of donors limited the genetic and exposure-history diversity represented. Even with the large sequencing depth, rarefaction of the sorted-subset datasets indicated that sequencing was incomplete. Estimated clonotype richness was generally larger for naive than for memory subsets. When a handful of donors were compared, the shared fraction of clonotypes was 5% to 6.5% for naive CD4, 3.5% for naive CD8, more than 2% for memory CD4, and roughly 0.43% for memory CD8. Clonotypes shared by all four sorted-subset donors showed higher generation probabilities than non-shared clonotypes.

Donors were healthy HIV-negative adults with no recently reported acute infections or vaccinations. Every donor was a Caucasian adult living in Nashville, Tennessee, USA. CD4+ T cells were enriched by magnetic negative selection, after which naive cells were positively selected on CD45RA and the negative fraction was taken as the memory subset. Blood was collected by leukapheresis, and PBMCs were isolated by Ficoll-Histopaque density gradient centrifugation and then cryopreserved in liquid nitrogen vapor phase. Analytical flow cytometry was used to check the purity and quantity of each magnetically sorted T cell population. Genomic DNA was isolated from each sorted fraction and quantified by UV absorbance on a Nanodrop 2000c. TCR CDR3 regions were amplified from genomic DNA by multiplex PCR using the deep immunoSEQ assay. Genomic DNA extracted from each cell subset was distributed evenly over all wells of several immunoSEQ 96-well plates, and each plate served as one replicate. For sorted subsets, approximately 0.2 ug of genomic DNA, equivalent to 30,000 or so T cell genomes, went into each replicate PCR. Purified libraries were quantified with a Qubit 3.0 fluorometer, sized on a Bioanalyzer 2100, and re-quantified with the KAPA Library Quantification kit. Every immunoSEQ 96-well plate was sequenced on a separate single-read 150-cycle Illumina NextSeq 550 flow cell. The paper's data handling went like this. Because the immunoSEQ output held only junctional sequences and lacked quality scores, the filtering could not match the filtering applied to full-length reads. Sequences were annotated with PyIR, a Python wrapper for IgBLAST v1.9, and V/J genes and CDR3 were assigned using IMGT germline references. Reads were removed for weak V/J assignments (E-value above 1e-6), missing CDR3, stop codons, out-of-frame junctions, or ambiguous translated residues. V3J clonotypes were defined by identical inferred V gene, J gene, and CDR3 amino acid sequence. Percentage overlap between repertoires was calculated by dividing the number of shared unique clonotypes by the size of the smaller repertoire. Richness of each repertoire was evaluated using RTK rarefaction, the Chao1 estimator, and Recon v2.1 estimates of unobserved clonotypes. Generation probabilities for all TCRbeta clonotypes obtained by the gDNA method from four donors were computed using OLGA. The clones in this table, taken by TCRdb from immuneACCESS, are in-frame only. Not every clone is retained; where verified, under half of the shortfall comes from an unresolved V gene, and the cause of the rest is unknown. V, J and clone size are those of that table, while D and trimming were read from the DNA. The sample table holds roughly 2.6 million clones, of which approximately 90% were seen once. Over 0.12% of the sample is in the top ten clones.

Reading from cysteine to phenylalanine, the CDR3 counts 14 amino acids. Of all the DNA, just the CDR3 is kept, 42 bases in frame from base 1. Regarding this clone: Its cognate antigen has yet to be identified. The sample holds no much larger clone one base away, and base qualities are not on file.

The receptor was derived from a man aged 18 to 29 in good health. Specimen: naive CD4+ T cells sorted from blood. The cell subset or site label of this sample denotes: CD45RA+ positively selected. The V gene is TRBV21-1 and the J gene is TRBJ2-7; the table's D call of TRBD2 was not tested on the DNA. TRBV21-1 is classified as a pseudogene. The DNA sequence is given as TGTGCCAGCAGCCGGGGGGGAAGGGGCCACGAGCAGTACTTC. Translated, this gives CASSRGGRGHEQYF.